This section outlines one TCR beta chain sequence together with its context. Its antigen is currently unknown. Each individual donor underwent a draw of roughly 10 milliliters of peripheral blood. These data are taken from a study of blood T cells in healthy people across ages. Study-wide findings and caveats: It was not known whether donors were CMV positive (a possible confounder of expanded clonotype changes).

Combining a sample-barcoded 5' primer with a J-beta primer mix, a second PCR ran for about 7 to 11 cycles. TCRdb used MiXCR to reprocess the 5' RACE reads, holding one entry per CDR3 protein. Of 700,000 or so distinct CDR3 sequences in the sample, about 20% were seen once. Germline V gene lookup returns CDR1 MRHNA and CDR2 SNTAGT. The V gene end was trimmed by 7 bases and the J gene end by 1 base; junction bases not matched to a gene: 8. This CDR3 region has 16 residues. The sequenced material came from blood. The receptor comes from a man in his 70s in good health. The chain has TRBV6-4 and TRBJ2-3; 10 nucleotides line up with TRBD1. The CDR3 here is CASKPTGGYGTDTQYF. CDR3 bases: TGTGCCAGCAAGCCGACAGGGGGCTACGGCACAGATACGCAGTATTTT.